Shown below are 18 T cell receptor beta chains from a single sample sequenced in a study of T cells in Graves' hyperthyroidism and ophthalmopathy. It was RNA transcripts that yielded the amplified TCR beta CDR3 regions. During a first-round RT-PCR of the TCR CDR3, the HTBI primer set was used. TCRdb independently ran MiXCR on the multiplex PCR reads; one entry per CDR3 protein. The table shows a few hundred thousand distinct CDR3 sequences, with around 14% occurring only once. Sequencing was done on a sample of blood. The receptors stem from a woman younger than 30 with Graves' hyperthyroidism that later progressed to Graves' ophthalmopathy.

This clonotype was detected ten times or more. The chain combines TRBV20-1 with TRBJ2-7; D is unclear. Germline V CDR1 and CDR2: DFQATT, SNEGSKA (reference sequence). Trimming left V 4 bases short and J 0 bases short, with 10 bases between. The CDR3 has 13 amino acids. The DNA for the CDR3 is TGCAGTGCTAAAGGACCGAGCTCCTACGAGCAGTACTTC. Translation gives CSAKGPSSYEQYF.

This clonotype was detected ten times or more. The CDR3 here is CASSLEGYSPLHF. For the CDR3, the DNA is TGTGCCAGCAGTCTCGAGGGGTATTCACCCCTCCACTTT. The rearrangement uses TRBV12-3 or TRBV12-4 and TRBJ1-6; maybe TRBD1 (5 bases). The CDR3 runs 13 residues. V was trimmed by 5 bases and J by 8 bases, leaving 10 bases between them.

This sequence joins TRBV12-3 or TRBV12-4 and TRBJ2-7; 8 bases line up with TRBD1. Losses at the gene ends were 7 bases for V and 5 bases for J; bases not matched to a gene: 13. The CDR3 has 15 amino acids. This CDR3 reads CASTLWGQAYNEQYF. Written as DNA, the CDR3 is TGTGCCAGCACCCTCTGGGGACAGGCTTACAACGAGCAGTACTTC.

The rearrangement uses TRBV7-9 and TRBJ1-2; 7 nucleotides agree with TRBD1. Trimming took 5 bases from V and 8 from J; bases not matched to a gene: 8. Germline loops: CDR1 SEHNR, CDR2 FQNEAQ (reference sequence). The length of the CDR3 is 13 residues. CDR3 in DNA: TGTGCCAGCAGCCCAGGGGGGGTGGAAGGCTACACCTTC. It codes for CASSPGGVEGYTF.

This clonotype was seen at least ten times. The rearrangement uses TRBV30 and TRBJ2-4; the match to TRBD2 covers 15 bases. The germline V gene encodes CDR1 GTSNPN and CDR2 SVGIG (reference sequence). The CDR3 is 19 amino acids. V lost 2 bases to trimming and J lost 3 bases; unmatched junction nucleotides: 11. The CDR3 DNA sequence: TGTGCCTGGAGTAATCATGTGGGACTAGCGGGAGGAGGCAAAAACATTCAGTACTTC. Translation gives CAWSNHVGLAGGGKNIQYF.

There are a few counts of this clonotype. CDR3: CASNNRAYGGEKLFF. The CDR3 DNA is TGTGCCAGTAATAATAGGGCTTACGGCGGTGAAAAACTGTTTTTT. V gene TRBV19 combines with J gene TRBJ1-4; D is uncertain. CDR1 LNHDA and CDR2 SQIVND come from the germline V gene (reference sequence). Between the trimmed V and J ends, which lost 7 bases and 7 bases, there was a span of 19 bases. This CDR3 has 15 residues.

This clonotype appeared many times. The chain has TRBV27 and TRBJ2-1, with 13 nucleotides matching TRBD2. Per germline, CDR1 MNHEY and CDR2 SMNVEV (reference sequence). The CDR3 has 17 residues. With V trimmed by 0 bases and J by 4 bases, 3 bases remained unmatched. The CDR3, as DNA: TGTGCCAGCAGTTTATCGGGGACTAGCGGGGTGTACAATGAGCAGTTCTTC. It encodes CASSLSGTSGVYNEQFF.

There are many counts of this clonotype. The V gene is TRBV2, the J gene TRBJ2-1; D gene uncertain. The CDR3 spans 15 residues. V dropped 4 bases and J dropped 1 base, with 11 bases sitting between them. Germline values: CDR1 SNHLY, CDR2 FYNNEI. The CDR3 DNA follows: TGTGCCAGCAGTGCACAGCCCCGTTCCTACAATGAGCAGTTCTTC. It translates to CASSAQPRSYNEQFF.

The chain employs TRBV5-4 and TRBJ1-2; D is perhaps TRBD1 (5 bases). Germline loops: CDR1 SGHNT, CDR2 YYREEE (reference sequence). V was trimmed by 4 bases and J by 0 bases, leaving 16 bases between them. The CDR3 spans 16 residues. The CDR3 DNA sequence: TGTGCCAGCAGCCCGACAGCCTCATCCTCTAACTATGGCTACACCTTC. Encoded protein: CASSPTASSSNYGYTF.

In DNA, the CDR3 is TGTGCCAGCAGTTCCGATCGGGTTAGCAATCAGCCCCAGCATTTT. Translation: CASSSDRVSNQPQHF. V gene TRBV28 combines with J gene TRBJ1-5; D uncertain. The CDR3 loop spans 15 amino acids. Deletions cut 4 bases from V and 0 bases from J, with 10 bases between. Germline-derived CDR1 and CDR2 are MDHEN and SYDVKM.

This clonotype showed up just a few times. The chain couples TRBV12-3 or TRBV12-4 to TRBJ2-7, with 8 positions matching TRBD1. CDR3 length: 15 residues. J lost 2 bases, V lost 3 bases, and 6 bases had no gene match. Here the CDR3 reads CASSFGHRGTYEQYF. The CDR3 coding sequence is TGTGCCAGCAGTTTCGGTCACAGGGGGACCTACGAGCAGTACTTC.

The chain has TRBV19 and TRBJ1-1; a possible D gene is TRBD1 (5 bases). The CDR3 contains 14 residues. Germline V gene lookup returns CDR1 LNHDA and CDR2 SQIVND (reference sequence). Trimming shortened V by 5 bases and J by 7 bases, and 17 bases separated the two germline ends. DNA for the CDR3: TGTGCCAGTAGTCCAACCTCCGGGGCCCATGAAGCTTTCTTT. This gives the protein CASSPTSGAHEAFF.

A remark on this clonotype: This sequence may be a read error, since a much larger clone differs from it by one base. The rearrangement joins TRBV2 to TRBJ1-1; no definite D call. This CDR3 spans 13 amino acids. CDR1 is SNHLY, CDR2 FYNNEI, per germline. V lost 6 bases and J lost 1, with 9 bases in between. This CDR3 reads CASRSLPNTEAFF. In DNA, the CDR3 is TGTGCCAGCAGATCCCTACCGAACACTGAAGCTTTCTTT.

This clonotype appeared many times. The chain uses TRBV13 and TRBJ2-2, with D possibly TRBD2 on 7 matching bases. Germline lookup yields CDR1 PRHDT and CDR2 FYEKMQ (reference sequence). This CDR3 is 17 amino acids long. Trimming stripped 0 bases from V and 0 bases from J, with 11 bases between. CDR3 DNA sequence: TGTGCCAGCAGCTTAGGCCTCGGGGGGCCGAACACCGGGGAGCTGTTTTTT. The encoded protein is CASSLGLGGPNTGELFF.

This clonotype was observed a handful of times. This CDR3 is CASKQDLSTDTQYF. In DNA, the CDR3 is TGTGCCAGCAAACAAGACCTAAGCACAGATACGCAGTATTTT. The rearrangement links TRBV27 to TRBJ2-3, with D hard to call. This CDR3 contains 14 residues. Trimming took off 7 bases at V and 0 bases at J, with 11 bases between the two ends. Germline V lookup: CDR1 MNHEY, CDR2 SMNVEV (reference sequence).

This clonotype was seen more than once but under ten times. V gene TRBV5-8 combines with J gene TRBJ2-4; 7 nucleotides align to TRBD1. J lost 2 bases, V lost 4 bases, and 3 bases had no gene match. Germline lookup yields CDR1 SGHTS and CDR2 YDEGEE. CDR3 length: 14 amino acids. The CDR3 coding sequence is TGTGCCAGCAGCCTCAGGGGGACCAAAAACATTCAGTACTTC. Translating gives CASSLRGTKNIQYF.

This clonotype was seen many times. V is TRBV2 and J is TRBJ2-7; 7 positions agree with TRBD2. The CDR3 has 14 amino acids. The J segment lost 2 bases and the V segment lost 6 bases, leaving 7 bases of the junction unmatched. From germline, CDR1 is SNHLY and CDR2 FYNNEI. The CDR3, as DNA: TGTGCCAGCAGGGGAGGGGCGGAGACCTACGAGCAGTACTTC. Amino acid sequence: CASRGGAETYEQYF.

This clonotype was picked up many times. The rearrangement links TRBV5-1 to TRBJ2-3; 8 bases line up with TRBD1. V lost 0 bases to trimming and J lost 6 bases; unmatched junction nucleotides: 6. Germline CDR1 and CDR2: SGHRS and YFSETQ. This CDR3 is 15 amino acids long. The CDR3 DNA reads TGCGCCAGCAGCTTGGACGACAGGGGAAGGGATACGCAGTATTTT. Its protein is CASSLDDRGRDTQYF.